Sequencing of this T cell receptor (beta chain) was carried out in a study of T cells in Graves' hyperthyroidism and ophthalmopathy. Study outcomes and limitations: Separation of ophthalmopathy from stable hyperthyroidism was achieved by a 13 V-J model.

In germline, CDR1 is LNHDA, CDR2 SQIVND (reference sequence). This CDR3 is 14 amino acids long. V was cut by 5 bases and J by 7 bases, with 17 bases left in between. The source material, RNA transcripts, was used to amplify TCR beta CDR3 regions. An initial round of RT-PCR targeting the TCR CDR3 relied on the HTBI primer set. TCRdb re-called the multiplex PCR reads with MiXCR, one entry per CDR3 protein. The table shows over 700,000 distinct CDR3 sequences, with around a sixth occurring only once. Aged 18 to 65, the patients had hyperthyroidism that was newly diagnosed and had lasted under 2 months. Blood was obtained at the first hyperthyroidism diagnosis, which preceded any ophthalmopathy symptoms. Fresh peripheral blood, about 9.9 ml, yielded the PBMCs. This clonotype has more than one count but fewer than ten. Its antigen is currently unknown.

The TCR originated in a woman aged 50 to 65 with Graves' hyperthyroidism that later progressed to Graves' ophthalmopathy. Source material: blood. The chain employs TRBV19 and TRBJ1-2, with D possibly being TRBD1 (5 bases). Written as DNA, the CDR3 is TGTGCCAGTAGTCCCGGCAGGGCCCCTTTTGGCTACACCTTC. Translation: CASSPGRAPFGYTF.